This TCR beta chain was recorded in a study of T cell changes during pregnancy in multiple sclerosis. V dropped 5 bases and J dropped 5 bases, with 12 bases sitting between them. CDR3 length: 13 residues. Germline V gene lookup returns CDR1 SGHNT and CDR2 YENEEA. Here immunoSEQ multiplex PCR was the method, and the copy in TCRdb shows in-frame clones only, minus some. The sample lists approximately 26,000 clones, about 91% occurring once. The input for sequencing was CD4+ T cells from peripheral blood mononuclear cells, taken in the second trimester of pregnancy. The chain links TRBV11-3 to TRBJ2-5; tentative D call: TRBD1 (5 bases). The sequence was collected from a female donor with multiple sclerosis, enrolled in a pregnancy study. The CDR3 DNA is TGTGCCAGCAGCCAGGGCCCCCGGGAGACCCAGTACTTC. This encodes CASSQGPRETQYF.